This T cell receptor beta chain was identified during a study of CD8 T cells in ankylosing spondylitis. Study findings and constraints: About 8 highly homologous variants made up a TCR beta motif that seemed to typify ankylosing spondylitis blood. A subset of motif variants has previously been described in the synovial fluid and blood of reactive arthritis.

Trimming stripped 1 base from V and 8 bases from J, with 20 bases between. Germline values: CDR1 KGHSH, CDR2 LQKENI. This CDR3 spans 16 amino acids. This clonotype was observed a few times. Its target is not known. TCRdb independently ran MiXCR on the 5' RACE reads; one entry per CDR3 protein. The sample has under 850,000 distinct CDR3 sequences, around 20% seen once; the top ten hold 15% to 20%. The chain combines TRBV18 with TRBJ1-1; D is uncertain. The clonotype comes from a male donor with ankylosing spondylitis. The sample consisted of blood, either unsorted or a sorted T cell fraction (not recorded which). The CDR3 spells CASSPRVLTPREEAFF. The CDR3 DNA sequence: TGTGCCAGCTCACCACGCGTCCTTACCCCAAGAGAAGAAGCTTTCTTT.